These 30 T cell receptor beta chains were sequenced from one sample in a study of T cell repertoires in cytomegalovirus infection. TCRdb redid the calling of the reads with MiXCR, one entry per CDR3 protein. Seen here are over 85,000 distinct CDR3 sequences, more than 15% observed once, and the top ten hold about 8.8%. Input material: PBMCs. These receptors originate from a human donor in good health (CMV status not recorded). Some clones in this sample may be carry-over from other donors' samples.

This clonotype has more than one count but fewer than ten. DNA of the CDR3: TGTGCCAGCTCACCACCGGAGACAGGGGCCTATGGCTACACCTTC. Translating gives CASSPPETGAYGYTF. The rearrangement links TRBV18 to TRBJ1-2, with 8 bases fitting TRBD1. Germline-derived CDR1 and CDR2 are KGHSH and LQKENI. Trimming removed 0 bases from V and 4 bases from J; junction bases left unmatched: 4. CDR3 length: 15 residues.

This clonotype was counted between two and nine times. This chain links TRBV28 with TRBJ2-2; D gene ambiguous. With 3 bases removed from V and 1 base from J, the gap between germline ends came to 27 bases. The germline V gene has CDR1 MDHEN and CDR2 SYDVKM. The CDR3 runs to 21 residues. The CDR3 DNA reads TGTGCCAGCAGTTTGGGTAGGGCCTATACGACGTCCAGAGAGAACACCGGGGAGCTGTTTTTT. It specifies CASSLGRAYTTSRENTGELFF.

The V gene is TRBV28, the J gene TRBJ2-5; TRBD1 matches 7 bases. Trimming cost V 7 bases and J 5 bases; bases outside gene matches: 10. The CDR3 runs to 14 residues. The germline V gene has CDR1 MDHEN and CDR2 SYDVKM. The CDR3 bases are TGTGCCAGCAACCCGACAGGGCCGGGGGAGACCCAGTACTTC. It is translated as CASNPTGPGETQYF.

This clonotype was counted many times. V and J are TRBV12-3 or TRBV12-4 and TRBJ2-1; weak D call: TRBD2 (6 bases). V dropped 8 bases and J dropped 0 bases, with 14 bases sitting between them. The CDR3 length is 15 residues. CDR3 sequence reads: CASCGGESSYNEQFF. Here the CDR3 DNA reads TGTGCCAGCTGTGGAGGGGAGAGCTCCTACAATGAGCAGTTCTTC.

At least ten counts were recorded for this clonotype. The genes are TRBV24-1 and TRBJ2-5; 8 nucleotides align to TRBD2. The junction had 5 bases not matched to a gene; V was cut back by 4 bases and J by 5 bases. Per the germline V gene, CDR1 is KGHDR and CDR2 is SFDVKD. This CDR3 has 14 residues. Here the CDR3 DNA reads TGTGCCACCAGTGAACGGGGGGGTGGCGAGACCCAGTACTTC. It is translated as CATSERGGGETQYF.

V usage is TRBV7-9 and J usage is TRBJ2-1; tentatively, D is TRBD1 or TRBD2 (5 bases each). The V gene's germline CDR1 is SEHNR and CDR2 FQNEAQ (reference sequence). CDR3 length: 13 residues. The germline V and J ends were trimmed by 1 base and 9 bases, with 10 bases remaining between them. The CDR3 loop reads CASSLVGGGEQFF. CDR3 in DNA: TGTGCCAGCAGCTTAGTAGGTGGGGGTGAGCAGTTCTTC.

There are a few counts of this clonotype. The chain employs TRBV5-1 and TRBJ2-5; D is perhaps TRBD1 (8 bases). The CDR3 runs to 18 residues. Germline assignment: CDR1 SGHRS and CDR2 YFSETQ. The germline V and J ends were trimmed by 0 bases and 4 bases, with 22 bases remaining between them. The CDR3 protein is CASSLAGTTTGEGETQYF. Written as DNA, the CDR3 is TGCGCCAGCAGCTTGGCCGGGACAACGACAGGGGAGGGAGAGACCCAGTACTTC. Looking up the rest from reference TRBV5-1 and TRBJ2-5 gives the full variable domain: KAGVTQTPRYLIKTRGQQVTLSCSPISGHRSVSWYQQTPGQGLQFLFEYFSETQRNKGNFPGRFSGRQFSNSRSEMNVSTLELGDSALYLCASSLAGTTTGEGETQYFGPGTRLLVL.

This clonotype has just a few counts. J is TRBJ2-1 and V is TRBV12-3 or TRBV12-4, with 8 nucleotides matching TRBD1. The CDR3 contains 14 residues. V was pared by 5 bases and J by 7 bases, with 7 bases of the junction left unmatched. Here the CDR3 reads CASSRSGQANEQFF. Written as DNA, the CDR3 is TGTGCCAGCAGTCGGTCGGGACAGGCGAATGAGCAGTTCTTC.

This chain uses TRBV20-1 with TRBJ2-3; D gene ambiguous. CDR1 and CDR2 (germline): DFQATT, SNEGSKA (reference sequence). The CDR3 length is 14 residues. V lost 3 bases and J 5 bases, leaving 15 bases between the germline ends. CDR3 region: CSASSRHAKDTQYF. CDR3 in DNA: TGCAGTGCTAGTAGCCGGCACGCGAAAGATACGCAGTATTTT.

The sample holds many counts of this clonotype. This rearrangement joins TRBV4-1 to TRBJ2-1; D is perhaps TRBD2 (6 bases). From germline, CDR1 is MGHRA and CDR2 YSYEKL. V lost 2 bases and J 8 bases, leaving 16 bases between the germline ends. The CDR3 is 15 residues long. The DNA of the CDR3 is TGCGCCAGCAGCCAAAGCAACCGGGACTGGGATGAGCAGTTCTTC. Protein: CASSQSNRDWDEQFF.

This clonotype was counted ten times or more. The chain is built from TRBV7-2 and TRBJ2-3, with D perhaps TRBD2 (7 bases). V was cut by 5 bases and J by 1 base, with 16 bases left in between. The CDR3 is made up of 16 amino acids. Germline CDR1 SGHTA, CDR2 FQGNSA. CDR3 sequence: CASSQFAGARTDTQYF. CDR3 DNA sequence: TGTGCCAGCAGCCAATTTGCGGGGGCCCGCACAGATACGCAGTATTTT.

A note on this clonotype: Given a much more abundant clone one base away, this may be a read error. The gene calls are TRBV24-1 and TRBJ2-3; perhaps TRBD2 as D (5 bases). CDR1 and CDR2 (germline): KGHDR, SFDVKD. The CDR3 is 13 amino acids. In nucleotides, the CDR3 is TGTGCCACCAGTGCAGCGGTCACAGATACGCCGTATTTT. Translation: CATSAAVTDTPYF.

This clonotype appeared a few times. The chain combines TRBV7-6 with TRBJ1-1; weak D call: TRBD1 (5 bases). V lost 2 bases and J lost 4, with 11 bases in between. This CDR3 has 14 residues. Germline V gives CDR1 SGHVS, CDR2 FNYEAQ. Written as DNA, the CDR3 is TGTGCCAGCAGCTTAAGTGGGGGTTCCACTGAAGCTTTCTTT. Its protein is CASSLSGGSTEAFF.

The chain links TRBV12-3 or TRBV12-4 to TRBJ1-1, with D possibly TRBD1 on 5 matching bases. The CDR3 loop spans 14 amino acids. Deletions cut 3 bases from V and 2 bases from J, with 10 bases between. CDR3 protein: CASSLGRTNTEAFF. The CDR3 DNA follows: TGTGCCAGCAGTTTGGGAAGGACAAACACTGAAGCTTTCTTT.

This clonotype has just a few counts. The genes are TRBV7-3 and TRBJ2-3; D is possibly TRBD1 (5 bases). Germline lookup yields CDR1 SGHTA and CDR2 FQGTGA. The CDR3 sequence is 16 residues long. V was pared by 5 bases and J by 4 bases, with 19 bases between. CDR3 residues: CASSPRSKRGADTQYF. DNA of the CDR3: TGTGCCAGCAGCCCCCGCTCCAAAAGGGGTGCAGATACGCAGTATTTT.

This clonotype was counted at least ten times. The gene calls are TRBV7-8 and TRBJ2-7; TRBD2 matches at 11 bases. There are 16 residues in the CDR3. After removal of 0 bases from V and 10 bases from J, the junction contained 11 bases not matched to a gene. Germline CDR1 SGHVS, CDR2 FQNEAQ. The CDR3 bases are TGTGCCAGCAGCTTAGCCCCGGTCCTAGCGGGGGGAAATCAGTACTTC. Protein product: CASSLAPVLAGGNQYF.

This rearrangement joins TRBV20-1 to TRBJ1-3, with D possibly being TRBD1 (5 bases). Trimming cost V 0 bases and J 3 bases, with 15 bases left between them. Per germline, CDR1 DFQATT and CDR2 SNEGSKA (reference sequence). This CDR3 spans 16 amino acids. CDR3 protein: CSARDPQGRVGNTIYF. The CDR3 DNA follows: TGCAGTGCTAGAGATCCCCAGGGACGTGTTGGAAACACCATATATTTT.

This clonotype was seen many times. This chain joins TRBV7-2 and TRBJ1-1; no reliable D call. Trimming pared 6 bases from V and 1 base from J, leaving 15 bases between. Germline CDR1 SGHTA, CDR2 FQGNSA. The CDR3 runs to 15 residues. The CDR3 DNA sequence: TGTGCCAGCAGGAGGGCGTTGTGGAGGAACACTGAAGCTTTCTTT. This codes for CASRRALWRNTEAFF.

This chain joins TRBV9 and TRBJ2-3; D not certain. Trimming took off 0 bases at V and 0 bases at J, with 5 bases between the two ends. Looked up from germline, CDR1 is SGDLS and CDR2 is YYNGEE. CDR3 length equals 14 residues. The CDR3 reads CASSVASSTDTQYF. The DNA of the CDR3 is TGTGCCAGCAGCGTAGCGTCTAGCACAGATACGCAGTATTTT.

This clonotype has ten or more counts. The chain joins TRBV28 to TRBJ2-7, with D possibly matching TRBD1 (5 bases). Trimming took 8 bases from V and 5 from J, leaving 25 bases between them. CDR1 is MDHEN and CDR2 is SYDVKM in the germline V gene. The CDR3 has 16 amino acids. The CDR3 DNA follows: TGTGCCAGCGGACCCAGCGACAGTCGAATCATCCACGAGCAGTACTTC. Protein sequence: CASGPSDSRIIHEQYF. Supplemented by reference TRBV28 and TRBJ2-7, the full variable domain reads DVKVTQSSRYLVKRTGEKVFLECVQDMDHENMFWYRQDPGLGLRLIYFSYDVKMKEKGDIPEGYSVSREKKERFSLILESASTNQTSMYLCASGPSDSRIIHEQYFGPGTRLTVT.

In its sample, this clonotype was seen a few times. The chain is built from TRBV20-1 and TRBJ2-7, with 8 bases lining up with TRBD1. Germline lookup yields CDR1 DFQATT and CDR2 SNEGSKA (reference sequence). V shed 3 bases, J shed 6 bases, and the junction held 4 bases outside the gene matches. This CDR3 has 12 residues. DNA for the CDR3: TGCAGTGCTAGGGACAGGGACCTCGAGCAGTACTTC. Protein product: CSARDRDLEQYF.

Concerning this clonotype itself: A read error may be the cause here, since a much bigger clone is one base away. The chain is built from TRBV28 and TRBJ2-3; D remains unclear. Trimming left V 7 bases short and J 5 bases short, with 13 bases between. CDR1 and CDR2 from the germline V gene are MDHEN and SYDVKM. The CDR3 runs 13 residues. The DNA of the CDR3 is TGTGCCAGCACGACCGCGGAAGTAGATACGCAGTATTTT. As protein: CASTTAEVDTQYF. Filled out from reference TRBV28 and TRBJ2-3, the complete variable domain reads DVKVTQSSRYLVKRTGEKVFLECVQDMDHENMFWYRQDPGLGLRLIYFSYDVKMKEKGDIPEGYSVSREKKERFSLILESASTNQTSMYLCASTTAEVDTQYFGPGTRLTVL.

This clonotype was detected a few times. The CDR3 spells CSVEVFSGNTIYF. The CDR3 DNA sequence: TGCAGCGTTGAAGTCTTCTCTGGAAACACCATATATTTT. V usage is TRBV29-1 and J usage is TRBJ1-3; D remains unclear. Trimming removed 1 base at V and 0 bases at J, with 4 bases between. Germline V lookup: CDR1 SQVTM, CDR2 ANQGSEA. The CDR3 is made up of 13 amino acids. The full variable domain, with the rest looked up from reference TRBV29-1 and TRBJ1-3, is SAVISQKPSRDICQRGTSLTIQCQVDSQVTMMFWYRQQPGQSLTLIATANQGSEATYESGFVIDKFPISRPNLTFSTLTVSNMSPEDSSIYLCSVEVFSGNTIYFGEGSWLTVV.

This clonotype was counted between two and nine times. The chain has TRBV19 and TRBJ2-7; D is perhaps TRBD2 (6 bases). This CDR3 has 16 amino acids. Trimming stripped 4 bases from V and 1 base from J, with 17 bases between. The V gene's germline CDR1 is LNHDA and CDR2 SQIVND (reference sequence). CDR3 nucleotides: TGTGCCAGTAGTAAACGAGCGGGCGGGTCTTCCTACGAGCAGTACTTC. This translates into CASSKRAGGSSYEQYF.

This clonotype was seen ten or more times. The chain recombines TRBV5-1 with TRBJ1-1; 10 nucleotides line up with TRBD1. Germline V CDR1 and CDR2: SGHRS, YFSETQ. The V segment lost 4 bases and the J segment 3 bases; nucleotides outside the gene matches: 3. The CDR3 runs to 14 residues. The chain's CDR3 is CASSRTGGDTEAFF. The CDR3 bases are TGCGCCAGCAGCAGGACAGGGGGGGACACTGAAGCTTTCTTT.

This clonotype was recorded a few times. The chain has TRBV7-6 and TRBJ2-1; TRBD2 matches 10 bases. From germline, CDR1 is SGHVS and CDR2 FNYEAQ. There are 15 residues in the CDR3. J gave up 8 bases and V 5 bases, and 9 bases lay outside the gene matches. CDR3 in DNA: TGTGCCAGCAGCCCAAGCGGGGGGGCCGGCCATGAGCAGTTCTTC. Encoded protein: CASSPSGGAGHEQFF.

In this sample, this clonotype turned up many times. V gene TRBV7-2 combines with J gene TRBJ2-7; D might be TRBD2 (5 bases). This CDR3 has 15 residues. V was shortened by 4 bases and J by 4 bases, with 17 bases between the two germline ends. In germline, CDR1 is SGHTA, CDR2 FQGNSA. The CDR3 loop is CASSSGRASGYEQYF. The CDR3 region has the DNA TGTGCCAGCAGCTCCGGACGAGCCTCGGGATACGAGCAGTACTTC. The complete variable domain, with remaining parts taken from reference TRBV7-2 and TRBJ2-7, reads GAGVSQSPSNKVTEKGKDVELRCDPISGHTALYWYRQSLGQGLEFLIYFQGNSAPDKSGLPSDRFSAERTGGSVSTLTIQRTQQEDSAVYLCASSSGRASGYEQYFGPGTRLTVT.

This clonotype has only a few counts. CDR3 in DNA: TGCGCCAGCAGCCGTGGAGGGGGGACCACTGAAGCTTTCTTT. Translated: CASSRGGGTTEAFF. The rearrangement joins TRBV5-1 to TRBJ1-1, with TRBD1 as a possible D gene (6 bases). The ends were cut back, 4 bases at V and 4 bases at J, with 14 bases in the middle. Germline V gene data show CDR1 as SGHRS and CDR2 as YFSETQ. The CDR3 spans 14 residues.

This chain links TRBV14 with TRBJ2-3, with D perhaps TRBD1 or TRBD2 (5 bases each). The CDR3 is made up of 14 amino acids. The germline V and J ends were trimmed by 4 bases and 0 bases, with 8 bases remaining between them. Germline CDR1 is SGHDN and CDR2 is FVKESK. CDR3 amino acids: CASSPGASTDTQYF. The CDR3 DNA sequence: TGTGCCAGCAGCCCCGGGGCTAGCACAGATACGCAGTATTTT.

This clonotype turned up a few times. The chain links TRBV29-1 to TRBJ2-2; D assignment may be TRBD1 or TRBD2 (5 bases each). From germline, CDR1 is SQVTM and CDR2 ANQGSEA. Trimming shortened V by 6 bases and J by 1 base, and 12 bases separated the two germline ends. The CDR3 is 14 amino acids. CDR3 DNA: TGCAGCGTGGGACGACCGGGGAACACCGGGGAGCTGTTTTTT. It is translated as CSVGRPGNTGELFF.